These T cell receptor beta chains were read from a single sample in a study of cytomegalovirus exposure and HLA in healthy donors. Produced via immunoSEQ multiplex PCR; TCRdb's table is partial and in-frame only. There are roughly 68,000 clones in the sample; around 89% occur only once, and 1.7% lies in the top ten. Source material: PBMCs. The receptor source for this set is a woman under 30 in good health and CMV-seronegative. The CDR3 runs from the conserved cysteine through the conserved F or W. The order of the fields is V gene, D gene, clone size, J gene, CDR3 DNA, CDR3 protein. The D gene is left open where the match is weak. Size values are once, few and many counts, or a class for expanded clones, and some rows have none.

v_gene: TRBV4-3
d_gene: TRBD1
abundance: -
j_gene: TRBJ1-2
CDR3nt: TGCGCCAGCAGCCAAGATCGGGACAGTGTCTATGGCTACACCTTC
CDR3aa: CASSQDRDSVYGYTF

v_gene: TRBV6-5
d_gene: -
abundance: -
j_gene: TRBJ2-3
CDR3nt: TGTGCCAGCAGACCCTCGACGGGTAACACAGATACGCAGTATTTT
CDR3aa: CASRPSTGNTDTQYF

v_gene: TRBV27
d_gene: TRBD2
abundance: -
j_gene: TRBJ2-3
CDR3nt: TGTGCCAGCAGTTTGGGACTAGCGGGAGGGCCCGCAGATACGCAGTATTTT
CDR3aa: CASSLGLAGGPADTQYF

v_gene: TRBV12-1
d_gene: -
abundance: -
j_gene: TRBJ2-2
CDR3nt: TGTGCCAGCAGCCCAAGACTAAGACCGAACACCGGGGAGCTGTTTTTT
CDR3aa: CASSPRLRPNTGELFF

v_gene: TRBV2
d_gene: -
abundance: -
j_gene: TRBJ1-1
CDR3nt: TGTGCCAGCAGAGCAGGGCTGAACACTGAAGCTTTCTTT
CDR3aa: CASRAGLNTEAFF

v_gene: TRBV28
d_gene: -
abundance: -
j_gene: TRBJ1-5
CDR3nt: TGTGCCAGCAGTTACACCTCCGATCAGCCCCAGCATTTT
CDR3aa: CASSYTSDQPQHF

v_gene: TRBV5-4
d_gene: TRBD1
abundance: -
j_gene: TRBJ2-2
CDR3nt: TGTGCCAGCAGTAAACCGGGACAGGGTTTTTCCGGGGAGCTGTTTTTT
CDR3aa: CASSKPGQGFSGELFF

v_gene: TRBV19
d_gene: TRBD1
abundance: -
j_gene: TRBJ2-2
CDR3nt: TGTGCCAGTTCCAAGGGGGCGCGGAACACCGGGGAGCTGTTTTTT
CDR3aa: CASSKGARNTGELFF

v_gene: TRBV5-1
d_gene: -
abundance: -
j_gene: TRBJ2-1
CDR3nt: TGCGCCAGCAGCGCGGGATCGCCAACTAGGTTAGTCTATGAGCAGTTCTTC
CDR3aa: CASSAGSPTRLVYEQFF

v_gene: TRBV11-1
d_gene: -
abundance: -
j_gene: TRBJ2-7
CDR3nt: TGTGCCAGCAGCTTACCGGGAACGAGGAGCTCCTACGAGCAGTACTTC
CDR3aa: CASSLPGTRSSYEQYF

v_gene: TRBV6-5
d_gene: TRBD1
abundance: -
j_gene: TRBJ1-1
CDR3nt: TGTGCCAGCAGTTACCCTAAACAGGGGGGGGTCACTGAAGCTTTCTTT
CDR3aa: CASSYPKQGGVTEAFF

v_gene: TRBV5-1
d_gene: -
abundance: -
j_gene: TRBJ2-1
CDR3nt: TGCGCCAGCAGCTTGGGGCTAGTTGGTGAGCAGTTCTTC
CDR3aa: CASSLGLVGEQFF

v_gene: TRBV6-5
d_gene: TRBD2
abundance: -
j_gene: TRBJ2-5
CDR3nt: TGTGCCAGCAGTTATCAGCGGACTAGCGAGACCCAGTACTTC
CDR3aa: CASSYQRTSETQYF

v_gene: TRBV19
d_gene: -
abundance: -
j_gene: TRBJ1-1
CDR3nt: TGTGCCAGTAGTCCGCAGGGGAACACTGAAGCTTTCTTT
CDR3aa: CASSPQGNTEAFF

v_gene: TRBV7-3
d_gene: -
abundance: once
j_gene: TRBJ2-3
CDR3nt: TGTGCCAGCAGCAACGGGACTTTTTTCACAGATACGCAGTATTTT
CDR3aa: CASSNGTFFTDTQYF

v_gene: TRBV27
d_gene: TRBD2
abundance: -
j_gene: TRBJ2-7
CDR3nt: TGTGCCAGCAGGGCACTAGCGGGTTACGAGCAGTACTTC
CDR3aa: CASRALAGYEQYF

v_gene: TRBV4-2
d_gene: -
abundance: -
j_gene: TRBJ1-3
CDR3nt: TGTGCCAGCAGCCATTTTCGCCCTAGCTCTGGAAACACCATATATTTT
CDR3aa: CASSHFRPSSGNTIYF

v_gene: TRBV4-3
d_gene: TRBD1
abundance: once
j_gene: TRBJ1-4
CDR3nt: TGCGCCAGCAGCCAACTCACCCCGGTGGGACAGGGACAACCGCACGAAAAACTGTTTTTT
CDR3aa: CASSQLTPVGQGQPHEKLFF

v_gene: TRBV19
d_gene: -
abundance: once
j_gene: TRBJ1-2
CDR3nt: TGTGCCAGTAGTATAGGCGGAAGCAACTATGGCTACACCTTC
CDR3aa: CASSIGGSNYGYTF

v_gene: TRBV9
d_gene: TRBD1
abundance: -
j_gene: TRBJ2-5
CDR3nt: TGTGCCAGCAGCTTGACAGGGGGGGTGGGAGAGACCCAGTACTTC
CDR3aa: CASSLTGGVGETQYF

v_gene: TRBV10-2
d_gene: -
abundance: -
j_gene: TRBJ2-1
CDR3nt: TGCGCCAGCCTCGGGAGAGACAATGAGCAGTTCTTC
CDR3aa: CASLGRDNEQFF

v_gene: TRBV7-7
d_gene: TRBD2
abundance: -
j_gene: TRBJ2-1
CDR3nt: TGTGCCAGCAGCTTACCAGGACTAGTCACGATCTCCTACAATGAGCAGTTCTTC
CDR3aa: CASSLPGLVTISYNEQFF

v_gene: TRBV2
d_gene: -
abundance: few
j_gene: TRBJ2-1
CDR3nt: TGTGCCAGCGCGAAGGACTTCTCCTACAATGAGCAGTTCTTC
CDR3aa: CASAKDFSYNEQFF

v_gene: TRBV2
d_gene: TRBD1
abundance: -
j_gene: TRBJ1-5
CDR3nt: TGTGCCAGCAGGGGGCACAGGGGGATGAGCAATCAGCCCCAGCATTTT
CDR3aa: CASRGHRGMSNQPQHF

v_gene: TRBV5-1
d_gene: TRBD1
abundance: -
j_gene: TRBJ2-7
CDR3nt: TGCGCCAGCAGATGGCTGAGGACAGGGAATAAAGGTGGCGAGCAGTACTTC
CDR3aa: CASRWLRTGNKGGEQYF

v_gene: TRBV2
d_gene: -
abundance: once
j_gene: TRBJ1-1
CDR3nt: TGTGCCAGCAGTGAAGCGCTTCAAGGGGTGAACACTGAAGCTTTCTTT
CDR3aa: CASSEALQGVNTEAFF

v_gene: TRBV7-3
d_gene: TRBD2
abundance: once
j_gene: TRBJ2-5
CDR3nt: TGTGCCAGCAGCTTATGGCGGGGGGAGACCCAGTACTTC
CDR3aa: CASSLWRGETQYF

v_gene: TRBV6-1
d_gene: -
abundance: -
j_gene: TRBJ2-3
CDR3nt: TGTGCCAGCCGGGACTTACAAAAAGATACGCAGTATTTT
CDR3aa: CASRDLQKDTQYF

v_gene: TRBV7-3
d_gene: -
abundance: -
j_gene: TRBJ2-3
CDR3nt: TGTGCCAGCAGCCGGACAGCGAGCCACACAGATACGCAGTATTTT
CDR3aa: CASSRTASHTDTQYF

v_gene: TRBV28
d_gene: TRBD1
abundance: -
j_gene: TRBJ2-7
CDR3nt: TGTGCCAGCAGTCAAACCCCGGGACAGAAGCACTACGAGCAGTACTTC
CDR3aa: CASSQTPGQKHYEQYF

v_gene: TRBV9
d_gene: -
abundance: -
j_gene: TRBJ1-4
CDR3nt: TGTGCCAGCAGCGAGGGGGTCAGAGGGGATGAAAAACTGTTTTTT
CDR3aa: CASSEGVRGDEKLFF

v_gene: TRBV5-1
d_gene: -
abundance: -
j_gene: TRBJ2-3
CDR3nt: TGCGCCAGCAGCTTGGCTCCGGGGGGCAACATGAATACGCAGTATTTT
CDR3aa: CASSLAPGGNMNTQYF

v_gene: TRBV19
d_gene: -
abundance: few
j_gene: TRBJ1-5
CDR3nt: TGTGCCAGTAGTATTTTGAGGTTAAATCAGCCCCAGCATTTT
CDR3aa: CASSILRLNQPQHF